Sequencing of this T cell receptor (beta chain) was carried out in a study of T-cell memory formation after mild COVID-19. Overall study: There were largely donor-specific TCR clusters.

Notes on the study in general: Some SARS-CoV-2-responding clones were already detected in memory before infection.

In its sample, this clonotype was seen a few times. The antigen remains undetermined. Sample barcodes and UMIs were carried by the TCR alpha and TCR beta cDNA libraries that 5'RACE generated with constant-segment primers. TCRdb reprocessed the 5' RACE reads via MiXCR and lists one record per CDR3 protein. The table shows about 610,000 distinct CDR3 sequences, with around a sixth occurring only once. Germline V gene sequence: CDR1 LNHDA, CDR2 SQIVND (reference sequence). V shed 3 bases and J shed 5 bases, with 10 bases lying between them. This CDR3 comprises 13 residues. The chain uses TRBV19 and TRBJ1-1; no reliable D call. This receptor was identified in an adult woman who had mild COVID-19 (a few samples of this study predate the infection). Cell type and time point are not known. Input material: PBMCs or a T cell subset sorted from them (not recorded which). The CDR3 protein is CASSIPMGTEAFF. The CDR3 region has the DNA TGTGCCAGTAGTATTCCTATGGGGACTGAAGCTTTCTTT.